This T cell receptor (beta chain) is drawn from a study of control samples from healthy donors and cancer patients. Method: immunoSEQ multiplex PCR; TCRdb's copy keeps in-frame clones and lacks some. The sample has over 150,000 clones; approximately 94% are singletons. The CDR3 contains 16 residues. V gave up 4 bases and J gave up 5 bases; unmatched junction bases: 7. The germline V gene has CDR1 SGHAT and CDR2 FQNNGV. This clonotype was sampled from a woman younger than 35 in good health. This rearrangement joins TRBV11-2 to TRBJ2-2; 10 bases line up with TRBD2. The sequencing input was blood. The CDR3 sequence: CASSSLAGGPTGELFF. In DNA form, the CDR3 reads TGTGCCAGCAGCTCTTTAGCGGGAGGTCCGACCGGGGAGCTGTTTTTT.